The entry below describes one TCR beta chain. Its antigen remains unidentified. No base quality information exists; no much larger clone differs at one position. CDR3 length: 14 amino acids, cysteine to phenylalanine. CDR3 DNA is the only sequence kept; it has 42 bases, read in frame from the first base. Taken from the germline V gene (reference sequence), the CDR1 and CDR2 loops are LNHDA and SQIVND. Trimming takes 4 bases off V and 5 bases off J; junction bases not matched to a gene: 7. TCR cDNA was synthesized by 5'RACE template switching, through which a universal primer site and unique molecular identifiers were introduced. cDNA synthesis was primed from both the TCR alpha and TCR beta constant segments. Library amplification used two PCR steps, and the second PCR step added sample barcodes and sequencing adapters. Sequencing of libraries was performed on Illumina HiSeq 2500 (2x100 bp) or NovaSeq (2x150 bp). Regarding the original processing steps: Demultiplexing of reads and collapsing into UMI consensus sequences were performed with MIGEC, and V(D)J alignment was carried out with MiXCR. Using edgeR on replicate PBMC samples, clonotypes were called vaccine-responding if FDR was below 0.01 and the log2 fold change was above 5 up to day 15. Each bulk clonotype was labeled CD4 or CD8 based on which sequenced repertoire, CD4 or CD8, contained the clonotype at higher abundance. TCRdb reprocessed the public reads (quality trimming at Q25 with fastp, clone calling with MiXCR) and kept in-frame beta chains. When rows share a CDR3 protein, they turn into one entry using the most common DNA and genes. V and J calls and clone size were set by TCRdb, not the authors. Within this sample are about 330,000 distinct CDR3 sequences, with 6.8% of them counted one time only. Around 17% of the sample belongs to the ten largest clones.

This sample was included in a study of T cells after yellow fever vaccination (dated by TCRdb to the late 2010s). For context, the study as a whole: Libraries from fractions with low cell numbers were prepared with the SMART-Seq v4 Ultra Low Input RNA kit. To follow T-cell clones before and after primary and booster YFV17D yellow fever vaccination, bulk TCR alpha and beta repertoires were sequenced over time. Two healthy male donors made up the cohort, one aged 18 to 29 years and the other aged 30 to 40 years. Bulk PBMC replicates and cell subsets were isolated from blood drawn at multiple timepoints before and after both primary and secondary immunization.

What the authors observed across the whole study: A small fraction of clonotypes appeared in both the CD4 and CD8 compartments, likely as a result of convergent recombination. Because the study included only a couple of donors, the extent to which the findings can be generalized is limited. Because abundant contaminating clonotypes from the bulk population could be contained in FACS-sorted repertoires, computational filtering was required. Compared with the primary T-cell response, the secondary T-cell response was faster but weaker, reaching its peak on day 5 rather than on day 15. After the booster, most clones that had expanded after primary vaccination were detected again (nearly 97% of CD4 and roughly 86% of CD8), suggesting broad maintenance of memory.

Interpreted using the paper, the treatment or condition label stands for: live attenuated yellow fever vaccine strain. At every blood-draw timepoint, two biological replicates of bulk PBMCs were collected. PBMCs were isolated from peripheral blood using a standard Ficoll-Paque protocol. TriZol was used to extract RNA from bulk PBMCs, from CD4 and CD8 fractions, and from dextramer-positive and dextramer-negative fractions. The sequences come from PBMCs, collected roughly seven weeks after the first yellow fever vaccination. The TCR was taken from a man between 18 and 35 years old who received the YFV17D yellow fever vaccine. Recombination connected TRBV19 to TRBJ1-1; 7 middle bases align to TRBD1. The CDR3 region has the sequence CASSRNRGPTEAFF. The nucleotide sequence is TGTGCCAGTAGTAGAAACAGGGGCCCGACTGAAGCTTTCTTT.